The 5 T cell receptor beta chains below were found in one sample sequenced in a study of shared clonotypes between healthy human individuals. Sequenced by immunoSEQ multiplex PCR; TCRdb stores in-frame clones only, minus some. This sample has about 980,000 clones, with 76% found just once. Sequences were obtained from memory CD4+ T cells sorted from blood. Subset described: CD45RA-negative fraction. Source of these receptors: a man younger than 35 in good health.

This chain joins TRBV4-2 and TRBJ2-7, with TRBD2 matching 7 bases. Germline assignment: CDR1 LGHNA and CDR2 YNFKEQ. This CDR3 is 16 amino acids long. The V gene end was trimmed by 0 bases and the J gene end by 2 bases; junction bases not matched to a gene: 7. CDR3: CASSQEGTIPTYEQYF. Written as DNA, the CDR3 is TGTGCCAGCAGCCAAGAGGGGACTATCCCCACCTACGAGCAGTACTTC.

The rearrangement uses TRBV15 and TRBJ1-2; D is possibly TRBD1 (5 bases). The CDR3 has 14 amino acids. The germline gives CDR1 LNHNV, CDR2 YYDKDF (reference sequence). Trimming left V 5 bases short and J 4 bases short, with 14 bases between. The CDR3 reads CATSVQELGYGYTF. As DNA, the CDR3 is TGTGCCACCAGCGTACAGGAGCTCGGCTATGGCTACACCTTC.

The chain employs TRBV7-8 and TRBJ1-5, with TRBD1 matching 9 bases. Germline CDR1 is SGHVS and CDR2 is FQNEAQ. Unmatched junction bases numbered 7, after V lost 5 bases and J lost 5 bases. The CDR3 has 15 residues. DNA of the CDR3: TGTGCCAGCAGCGGTAGGACAGGGGATCATCAGCCCCAGCATTTT. Its translation: CASSGRTGDHQPQHF.

The chain links TRBV19 to TRBJ1-1; TRBD1 matches at 8 bases. CDR1 is LNHDA and CDR2 is SQIVND in the germline V gene (reference sequence). The V and J ends lost 3 bases and 8 bases, in that order; junction bases with no gene match: 5. The CDR3 is made up of 13 amino acids. The CDR3 protein is CASSIQGTGEAFF. CDR3 nucleotides: TGTGCCAGTAGTATTCAGGGGACAGGCGAAGCTTTCTTT. The variable domain in full, with the rest retrieved from reference TRBV19 and TRBJ1-1, is DGGITQSPKYLFRKEGQNVTLSCEQNLNHDAMYWYRQDPGQGLRLIYYSQIVNDFQKGDIAEGYSVSREKKESFPLTVTSAQKNPTAFYLCASSIQGTGEAFFGQGTRLTVV.

On this clone itself: At the DNA level, this CDR3 is encoded by other sequences in the same sample as well. The chain is built from TRBV29-1 and TRBJ2-7, with D perhaps TRBD2 (5 bases). The V and J ends lost 6 bases and 2 bases respectively, with 11 bases between them. The CDR3 is 12 amino acids. Germline values: CDR1 SQVTM, CDR2 ANQGSEA. CDR3 amino acids: CSVAAGAYEQYF. The CDR3 nucleotides are TGCAGCGTCGCGGCGGGCGCCTACGAGCAGTACTTC.